This TCR beta chain originates from a study of Ad26.COV2.S vaccination and SARS-CoV-2 variants. In the study overall: The COV1001 Ad26.COV2.S trial arm included the donor. The vaccine Ad26.COV2.S was put into the muscle once, or twice with 56 days between. Overall study findings and caveats: Vaccinees showed greater spike-specific TCR breadth than placebo recipients. Analyses that measured TCR breadth and depth may have underestimated total T cell responses.

Worth noting for this clone: The antigen remains undetermined.

Method: immunoSEQ multiplex PCR; TCRdb's copy keeps in-frame clones and lacks some. This sample has some 640,000 clones; 89% occur once, and the top ten carry roughly 1.5%. The treatment was: around 19 received Ad26.COV2.S at low or high dose, single or two shots; roughly five received placebo; per-sample allocation not given. Day 63 following the first vaccine or placebo injection was when the samples were taken. The clonotype comes from a person between 18 and 65 years old who received the Ad26.COV2.S COVID-19 vaccine or a placebo. The sample in question was peripheral blood, obtained in a trial of Ad26.COV2.S vaccine versus placebo.

The CDR3 is CASSLNANTGELFF. In DNA form, the CDR3 reads TGCGCCAGCAGCTTGAACGCGAACACCGGGGAGCTGTTTTTT. The chain combines TRBV5-1 with TRBJ2-2; D is uncertain. Looked up from germline, CDR1 is SGHRS and CDR2 is YFSETQ. With 1 base removed from V and 0 bases from J, the gap between germline ends came to 4 bases. The CDR3 has 14 residues.